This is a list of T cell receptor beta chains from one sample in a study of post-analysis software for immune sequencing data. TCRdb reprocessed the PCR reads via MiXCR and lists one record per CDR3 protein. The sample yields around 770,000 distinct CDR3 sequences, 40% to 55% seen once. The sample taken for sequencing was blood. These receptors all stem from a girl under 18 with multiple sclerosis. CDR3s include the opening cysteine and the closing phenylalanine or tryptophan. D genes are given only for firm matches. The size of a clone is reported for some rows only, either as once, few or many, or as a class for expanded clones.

CDR3 DNA: TGTGCCAGCAGCCACAGCGGTAACCCCTACGAGCAGTACTTC
CDR3 protein: CASSHSGNPYEQYF
clone size: once
V gene: TRBV28
CDR3 length: 14
J gene: TRBJ2-7
D gene: -

CDR3 DNA: TGTGCCAGCAGTTTGGGCGGGATGGACTCCTACGAGCAGTACTTC
CDR3 protein: CASSLGGMDSYEQYF
clone size: -
V gene: TRBV28
CDR3 length: 15
J gene: TRBJ2-7
D gene: -

CDR3 DNA: TGTGCCAGCAGTAGGCGGGGACTAGAGGACTACGAGCAGTACTTC
CDR3 protein: CASSRRGLEDYEQYF
clone size: few
V gene: TRBV28
CDR3 length: 15
J gene: TRBJ2-7
D gene: TRBD2

CDR3 DNA: TGTGCCAGCAGTTTTCAGGGGGGTAATGAAAAACTGTTTTTT
CDR3 protein: CASSFQGGNEKLFF
clone size: few
V gene: TRBV5-1
CDR3 length: 14
J gene: TRBJ1-4
D gene: TRBD1

CDR3 DNA: TGCAGTGCTAGAGATCTAGGCCGCACGGACCGCGGGACCCAGTACTTC
CDR3 protein: CSARDLGRTDRGTQYF
clone size: -
V gene: TRBV20-1
CDR3 length: 16
J gene: TRBJ2-5
D gene: -

CDR3 DNA: TGTACCTCCAGTGATCCCGACAGATACCAAGAGACCCAGTACTTC
CDR3 protein: CTSSDPDRYQETQYF
clone size: -
V gene: TRBV24-1
CDR3 length: 15
J gene: TRBJ2-5
D gene: -

CDR3 DNA: TGTGCCAGCAGTCTAAGGCAGTTGGGGACCGGGGAGCTGTTTTTT
CDR3 protein: CASSLRQLGTGELFF
clone size: -
V gene: TRBV28
CDR3 length: 15
J gene: TRBJ2-2
D gene: -

CDR3 DNA: TGTGCGGGTCGCTCCTACAATGAGCAGTTCTTC
CDR3 protein: CAGRSYNEQFF
clone size: -
V gene: TRBV24-1
CDR3 length: 11
J gene: TRBJ2-1
D gene: -

CDR3 DNA: TGTGCCAGCAGGACTGGTTTAGCGGGAGTGGTCTACGAGCAGTACTTC
CDR3 protein: CASRTGLAGVVYEQYF
clone size: few
V gene: TRBV6-2/TRBV6-3
CDR3 length: 16
J gene: TRBJ2-7
D gene: TRBD2

CDR3 DNA: TGTGCCAGCAGCTTAGGGCCTTCACGGGGTGTCACTGAAGCTTTCTTT
CDR3 protein: CASSLGPSRGVTEAFF
clone size: -
V gene: TRBV12-3/TRBV12-4
CDR3 length: 16
J gene: TRBJ1-1
D gene: -

CDR3 DNA: TGTGCCAGCGGGGGGGGTGGAAGCAATCAGCCCCAGCATTTT
CDR3 protein: CASGGGGSNQPQHF
clone size: -
V gene: TRBV9
CDR3 length: 14
J gene: TRBJ1-5
D gene: -

CDR3 DNA: TGCGCCAGCAGCCAAGTTTGGGCCGAGAACACTGAAGCTTTCTTT
CDR3 protein: CASSQVWAENTEAFF
clone size: -
V gene: TRBV4-3
CDR3 length: 15
J gene: TRBJ1-1
D gene: -

CDR3 DNA: TGCAGCGGCTCCGCGGGGGCTGGAGGCTACACCTTC
CDR3 protein: CSGSAGAGGYTF
clone size: few
V gene: TRBV29-1
CDR3 length: 12
J gene: TRBJ1-2
D gene: -

CDR3 DNA: TGCAGTGCTAGAGCCGGGACTAACACCTACGAGCAGTACTTC
CDR3 protein: CSARAGTNTYEQYF
clone size: few
V gene: TRBV20-1
CDR3 length: 14
J gene: TRBJ2-7
D gene: TRBD2

CDR3 DNA: TGTGCCAGCACCCCTCAGGGCGGACAGTTGGGGGGGCACAATGAGCAGTTCTTC
CDR3 protein: CASTPQGGQLGGHNEQFF
clone size: few
V gene: TRBV7-9
CDR3 length: 18
J gene: TRBJ2-1
D gene: -

CDR3 DNA: TGTGCCAGCAGCTTGGAGTGGCGGACCTACAATGAGCAGTTCTTC
CDR3 protein: CASSLEWRTYNEQFF
clone size: -
V gene: TRBV5-5
CDR3 length: 15
J gene: TRBJ2-1
D gene: -

CDR3 DNA: TGCGCCAGCAGCCAGGGGGAGAGAACCTACGAGCAGTACTTC
CDR3 protein: CASSQGERTYEQYF
clone size: few
V gene: TRBV4-1
CDR3 length: 14
J gene: TRBJ2-7
D gene: -

CDR3 DNA: TGCAGCGTTGAAGTGCCGGGCGGGAGCTCCTACGAGCAGTACTTC
CDR3 protein: CSVEVPGGSSYEQYF
clone size: -
V gene: TRBV29-1
CDR3 length: 15
J gene: TRBJ2-7
D gene: TRBD2

CDR3 DNA: TGTGCCAGCAGAGAACAGGGGGCAGGCGACACCGGGGAGCTGTTTTTT
CDR3 protein: CASREQGAGDTGELFF
clone size: -
V gene: TRBV6-2/TRBV6-3
CDR3 length: 16
J gene: TRBJ2-2
D gene: TRBD1

CDR3 DNA: TGCAGCGCGAGGGTCACCTATAATTCACCCCTCCACTTT
CDR3 protein: CSARVTYNSPLHF
clone size: many
V gene: TRBV29-1
CDR3 length: 13
J gene: TRBJ1-6
D gene: -

CDR3 DNA: TGTGCCAGTAGTTCCAAGACGGGACAGAATGAAAAACTGTTTTTT
CDR3 protein: CASSSKTGQNEKLFF
clone size: -
V gene: TRBV19
CDR3 length: 15
J gene: TRBJ1-4
D gene: TRBD1

CDR3 DNA: TGCGCCAGCAGCCACGGACTAGCGGCCTACGAGCAGTACTTC
CDR3 protein: CASSHGLAAYEQYF
clone size: -
V gene: TRBV4-3
CDR3 length: 14
J gene: TRBJ2-7
D gene: TRBD2

CDR3 DNA: TGTGCCAGCAGAGTCGAAGGGAGGACCATCTACACCGATGAGCAGTTCTTC
CDR3 protein: CASRVEGRTIYTDEQFF
clone size: -
V gene: TRBV12-3/TRBV12-4
CDR3 length: 17
J gene: TRBJ2-1
D gene: -

CDR3 DNA: TGTGCCATCAAGACCGACAGGGCCCTCTATGGCTACACCTTC
CDR3 protein: CAIKTDRALYGYTF
clone size: -
V gene: TRBV6-1
CDR3 length: 14
J gene: TRBJ1-2
D gene: TRBD1